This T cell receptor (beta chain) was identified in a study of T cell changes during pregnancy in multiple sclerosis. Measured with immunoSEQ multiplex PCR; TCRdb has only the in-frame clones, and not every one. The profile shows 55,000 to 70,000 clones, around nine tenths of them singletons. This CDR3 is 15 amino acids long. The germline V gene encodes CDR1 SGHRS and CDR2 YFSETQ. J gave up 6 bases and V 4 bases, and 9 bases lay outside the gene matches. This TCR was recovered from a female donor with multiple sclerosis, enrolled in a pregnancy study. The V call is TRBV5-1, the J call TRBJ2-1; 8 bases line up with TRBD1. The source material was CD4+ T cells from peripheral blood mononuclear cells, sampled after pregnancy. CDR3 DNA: TGCGCCAGCAGCCAACGGACAGGGACGGGCAATGAGCAGTTCTTC. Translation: CASSQRTGTGNEQFF.